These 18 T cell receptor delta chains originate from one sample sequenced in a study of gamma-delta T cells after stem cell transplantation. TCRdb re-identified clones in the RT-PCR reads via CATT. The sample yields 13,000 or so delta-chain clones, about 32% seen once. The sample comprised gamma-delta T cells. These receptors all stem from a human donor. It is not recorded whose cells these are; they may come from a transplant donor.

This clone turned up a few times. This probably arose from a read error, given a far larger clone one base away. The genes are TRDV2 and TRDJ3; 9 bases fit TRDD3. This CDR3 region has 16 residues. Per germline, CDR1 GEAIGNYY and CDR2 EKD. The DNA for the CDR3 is TGTGCCCGTGACTGGGGGAGCTCCTGGGACACCCGACAGATGTTTTTC. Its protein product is CARDWGSSWDTRQMFF.

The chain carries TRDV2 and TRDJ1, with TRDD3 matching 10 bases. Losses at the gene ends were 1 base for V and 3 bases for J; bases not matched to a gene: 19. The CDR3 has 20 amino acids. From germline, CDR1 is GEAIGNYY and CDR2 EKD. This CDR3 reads CACDTGGYWGMPASSDKLIF. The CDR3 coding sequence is TGTGCCTGTGACACGGGGGGATACTGGGGGATGCCGGCCTCTTCCGATAAACTCATCTTT.

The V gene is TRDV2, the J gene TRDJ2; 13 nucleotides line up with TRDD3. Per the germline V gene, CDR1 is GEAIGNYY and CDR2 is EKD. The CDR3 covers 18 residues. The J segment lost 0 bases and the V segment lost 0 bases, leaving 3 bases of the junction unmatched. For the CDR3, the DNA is TGTGCCTGTGACACCGTACTGGGGGATACGACTTTGACAGCACAACTCTTCTTT. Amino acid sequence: CACDTVLGDTTLTAQLFF.

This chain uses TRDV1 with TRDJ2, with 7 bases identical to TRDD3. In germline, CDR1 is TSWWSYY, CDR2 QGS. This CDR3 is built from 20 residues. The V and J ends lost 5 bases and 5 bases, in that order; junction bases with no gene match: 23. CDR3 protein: CALGIPIPPLTGDYTAQLFF. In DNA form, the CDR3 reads TGTGCTCTTGGGATCCCCATCCCGCCGCTTACTGGGGACTATACAGCACAACTCTTCTTT.

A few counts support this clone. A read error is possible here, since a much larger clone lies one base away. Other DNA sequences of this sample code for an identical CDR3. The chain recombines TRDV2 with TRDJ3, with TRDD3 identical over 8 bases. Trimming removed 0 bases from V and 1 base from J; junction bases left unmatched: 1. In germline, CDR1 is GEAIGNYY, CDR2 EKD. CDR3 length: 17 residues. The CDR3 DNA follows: TGTGCCTGTGACACCGTGGGGGATTCCTGGGACACCCGACAGATGTTTTTC. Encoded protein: CACDTVGDSWDTRQMFF.

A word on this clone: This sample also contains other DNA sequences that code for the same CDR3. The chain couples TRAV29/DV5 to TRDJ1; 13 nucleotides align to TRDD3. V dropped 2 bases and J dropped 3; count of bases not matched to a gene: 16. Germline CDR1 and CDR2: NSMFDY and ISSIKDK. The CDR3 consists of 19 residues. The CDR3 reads CAARVDLRTGGYAADKLIF. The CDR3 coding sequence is TGTGCAGCAAGAGTCGACCTTCGTACTGGGGGATACGCCGCCGATAAACTCATCTTT.

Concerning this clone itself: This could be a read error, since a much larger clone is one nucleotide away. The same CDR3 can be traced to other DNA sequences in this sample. The chain's CDR3 is CACDKTGGYSWDTRQMFF. The CDR3 DNA is TGTGCCTGTGACAAAACTGGGGGGTACTCCTGGGACACCCGACAGATGTTTTTC. This chain uses TRDV2 with TRDJ3, with TRDD3 identical over 8 bases. The CDR3 spans 18 residues. CDR1 and CDR2 (germline): GEAIGNYY, EKD. V lost 2 bases and J lost 0; bases outside the gene matches: 5.

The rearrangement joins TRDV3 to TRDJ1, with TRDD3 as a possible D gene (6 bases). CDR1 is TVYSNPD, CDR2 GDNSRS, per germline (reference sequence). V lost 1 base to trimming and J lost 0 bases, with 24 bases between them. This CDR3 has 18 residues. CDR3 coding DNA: TGTGCCTTTAAGCCGGCATTCCTCACTGGGTACTACACCGATAAACTCATCTTT. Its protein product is CAFKPAFLTGYYTDKLIF.

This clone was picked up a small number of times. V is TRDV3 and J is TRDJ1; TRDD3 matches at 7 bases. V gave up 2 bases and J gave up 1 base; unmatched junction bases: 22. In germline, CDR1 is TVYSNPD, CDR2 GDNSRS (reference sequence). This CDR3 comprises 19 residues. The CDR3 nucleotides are TGTGCCTTTGGGGAGTTTTCCCCCGCGGGGATAGACTGCACCGATAAACTCATCTTT. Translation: CAFGEFSPAGIDCTDKLIF.

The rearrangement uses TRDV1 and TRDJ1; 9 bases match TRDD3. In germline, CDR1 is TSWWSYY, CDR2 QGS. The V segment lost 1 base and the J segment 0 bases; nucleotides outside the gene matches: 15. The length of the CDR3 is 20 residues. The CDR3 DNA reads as TGTGCTCTTGGGGAACCACGTACTGGGGGACGATCTGCGTACACCGATAAACTCATCTTT. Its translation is CALGEPRTGGRSAYTDKLIF.

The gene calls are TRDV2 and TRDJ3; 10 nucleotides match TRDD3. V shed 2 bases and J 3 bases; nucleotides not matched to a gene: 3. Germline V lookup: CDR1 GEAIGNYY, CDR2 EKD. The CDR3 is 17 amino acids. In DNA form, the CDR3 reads TGTGCCTGTGACAGTGCTGGGGGATACTGGGACACCCGACAGATGTTTTTC. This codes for CACDSAGGYWDTRQMFF.

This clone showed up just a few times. CDR3 region: CACDTVELGDTRSWDTRQMFF. CDR3 nucleotides: TGTGCCTGTGACACCGTTGAGCTGGGGGATACTCGCTCCTGGGACACCCGACAGATGTTTTTC. The chain has TRDV2 and TRDJ3; 11 bases match TRDD3. The J segment lost 0 bases and the V segment lost 0 bases, leaving 9 bases of the junction unmatched. The germline CDR1 and CDR2 sequences are GEAIGNYY and EKD. The CDR3 sequence is 21 residues long.

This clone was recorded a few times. The CDR3 nucleotides are TGTGCTCTTGGGGACAACCTAGGATACGCATACGATAAACTCATCTTT. Translating it yields CALGDNLGYAYDKLIF. This chain connects TRDV1 to TRDJ1, with 7 positions matching TRDD3. CDR3 length equals 16 residues. The germline V gene has CDR1 TSWWSYY and CDR2 QGS. V trimming: 3 bases; J trimming: 4 bases; junction bases outside the gene matches: 11.

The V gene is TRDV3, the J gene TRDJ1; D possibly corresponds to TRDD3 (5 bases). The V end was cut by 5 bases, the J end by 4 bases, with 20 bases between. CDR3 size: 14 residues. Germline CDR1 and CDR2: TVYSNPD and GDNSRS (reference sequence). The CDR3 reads CALRTGGHYDKLIF. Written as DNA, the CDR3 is TGTGCCCTTCGCACTGGTGGACACTACGATAAACTCATCTTT.

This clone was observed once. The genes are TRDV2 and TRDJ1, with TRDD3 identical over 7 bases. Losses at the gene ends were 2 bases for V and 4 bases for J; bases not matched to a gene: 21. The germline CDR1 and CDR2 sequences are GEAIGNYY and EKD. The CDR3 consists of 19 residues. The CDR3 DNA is TGTGCCTGTGACAAGGCTGGGGGCCCCTTGAATCAGTACAACGATAAACTCATCTTT. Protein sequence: CACDKAGGPLNQYNDKLIF.

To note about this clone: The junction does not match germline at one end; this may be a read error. In DNA, the CDR3 is TGTGCCTGTGACACCGGTCGAGGGGGATACGGCTCCTGGGACACCCGACAGATGATTTTC. This codes for CACDTGRGGYGSWDTRQMIF. V is TRDV2 and J is TRDJ3, with TRDD3 matching over 10 bases. Germline CDR1 and CDR2: GEAIGNYY and EKD. The CDR3 is 20 amino acids.

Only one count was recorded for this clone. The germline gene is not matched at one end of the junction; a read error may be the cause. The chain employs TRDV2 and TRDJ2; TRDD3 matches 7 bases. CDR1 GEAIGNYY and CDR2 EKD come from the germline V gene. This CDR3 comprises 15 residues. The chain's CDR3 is CACDMLGVLTAHLFF. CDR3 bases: TGTGCCTGTGACATGCTGGGGGTTTTGACAGCACACCTCTTCTTT.

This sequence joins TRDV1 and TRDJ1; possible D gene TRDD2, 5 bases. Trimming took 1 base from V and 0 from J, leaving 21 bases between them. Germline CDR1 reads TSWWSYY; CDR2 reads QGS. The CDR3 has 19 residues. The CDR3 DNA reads TGTGCTCTTGGGGAACCTCGGCCTTCTCCGCTCTCGTACACCGATAAACTCATCTTT. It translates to CALGEPRPSPLSYTDKLIF.